This paragraph reports one T cell receptor (beta chain). Trimming cost V 0 bases and J 4 bases; bases outside gene matches: 7. CDR1 and CDR2 from the germline V gene are SGHTA and FQGNSA. The length of the CDR3 is 16 residues. In the study's own analysis: Reference gene primer amplification in the assay estimated nucleated cell counts. Profiling relied on immunoSEQ multiplex PCR, and the TCRdb table lists in-frame clones only, not all of them. That table is the source of V, J and clone size, and D and trimming were worked out from the DNA. The sample shows some 330,000 clones, more than 75% of them seen only once. The sample comes from a study of blood T cell repertoires in COVID-19. On the study more broadly: Nucleic acid was either cDNA or gDNA, and it came from T cells, B-cell-depleted T cells, or PBMCs.

Self-reported history from a screening survey and questionnaire set each donor's cohort. For recovered donors of Cohort 3, there were two negative PCRs, clearance, or symptom resolution. The sample comprised PBMCs or T cells enriched from blood (not recorded which). This chain connects TRBV7-2 to TRBJ2-3; 7 bases are shared with TRBD2. The TCR originated in a young man who had recovered from COVID-19. The CDR3 sequence: CASSLAGGSVADTQYF. The CDR3 DNA reads TGTGCCAGCAGCTTAGCTGGCGGGAGTGTGGCAGATACGCAGTATTTT. Looking up the rest from reference TRBV7-2 and TRBJ2-3 gives the full variable domain: GAGVSQSPSNKVTEKGKDVELRCDPISGHTALYWYRQSLGQGLEFLIYFQGNSAPDKSGLPSDRFSAERTGGSVSTLTIQRTQQEDSAVYLCASSLAGGSVADTQYFGPGTRLTVL.